One and the same sample provided the 27 T cell receptor beta chains below, sequenced in a study of T cells after yellow fever vaccination (dated by TCRdb to between 2018 and 2021). Read against the paper, the sample's treatment or condition label means: live attenuated yellow fever vaccine strain. Preparation of the library involved 5' RACE. TCRdb shows the sequencer as Illumina HiSeq 2500. TCRdb reran the public reads through fastp at Q25 and MiXCR, keeping productive beta chains. For every CDR3 protein sequence, its rows merge into one entry that carries the most common genes and DNA. For this sample there are 620,000 or so distinct CDR3 sequences; 10% to 15% appear just once. Jointly, the top ten make up about 15% of the sample. The input for sequencing was PBMCs, taken on the day of the yellow fever booster vaccination. These receptors all stem from a man aged 30-40 years who received the YFV17D yellow fever vaccine.

This clonotype was found a few times. The chain combines TRBV30 with TRBJ2-7, with D possibly matching TRBD1 (6 bases). This CDR3 has 13 amino acids. Germline V CDR1 and CDR2: GTSNPN, SVGIG (reference sequence). V lost 4 bases to trimming and J lost 0 bases, with 10 bases between them. The CDR3 protein is CAWMGHLSYEQYF. The DNA of the CDR3 is TGTGCCTGGATGGGACACCTCTCCTACGAGCAGTACTTC.

The gene calls are TRBV18 and TRBJ2-5; D call uncertain. The CDR3 consists of 16 residues. Looked up from germline, CDR1 is KGHSH and CDR2 is LQKENI. With 1 base removed from V and 1 base from J, the gap between germline ends came to 13 bases. The CDR3 DNA is TGTGCCAGCTCACCACGGGTCGCGAGCAGCCAAGAGACCCAGTACTTC. Translated, it gives CASSPRVASSQETQYF.

This clonotype was detected only a few times. The rearrangement joins TRBV4-2 to TRBJ1-4, with D possibly being TRBD1 (5 bases). This CDR3 is built from 17 residues. Germline CDR1 is LGHNA and CDR2 is YNFKEQ. The V gene lost 0 bases and the J gene lost 2 bases, with 13 bases spanning the gap. CDR3 residues: CASSQEHPGTTNEKLFF. Written as DNA, the CDR3 is TGTGCCAGCAGCCAAGAACACCCAGGGACTACTAATGAAAAACTGTTTTTT.

This clonotype was recorded many times. The DNA of the CDR3 is TGTGCCAGCAGCCGACAGAGTACGGGCACAGATACGCAGTATTTT. Protein sequence: CASSRQSTGTDTQYF. The chain joins TRBV7-9 to TRBJ2-3; D is perhaps TRBD1 (5 bases). V lost 5 bases and J 1 base, leaving 13 bases between the germline ends. This CDR3 region has 15 residues. Germline values: CDR1 SEHNR, CDR2 FQNEAQ (reference sequence).

The gene calls are TRBV24-1 and TRBJ2-5; D not certain. Germline CDR1 reads KGHDR; CDR2 reads SFDVKD. V was clipped by 4 bases and J by 6 bases, with 8 bases between them. The CDR3 totals 12 residues. The CDR3 loop reads CATSDLGKTQYF. CDR3 DNA sequence: TGTGCCACCAGTGACCTAGGGAAGACCCAGTACTTC.

The sample holds a few counts of this clonotype. The chain employs TRBV6-5 and TRBJ2-3, with 14 bases lining up with TRBD2. The CDR3 is 19 residues long. The ends lost 0 bases at V and 3 bases at J; junction bases unmatched: 8. Looked up from germline, CDR1 is MNHEY and CDR2 is SVGAGI. The CDR3 coding sequence is TGTGCCAGCAGTTACTCGACCGGGACTAGCGGGAGAGGGACAGATACGCAGTATTTT. Translation gives CASSYSTGTSGRGTDTQYF.

This clonotype appeared a few times. V usage is TRBV24-1 and J usage is TRBJ2-5; D is unclear. The CDR3 sequence is 13 residues long. Germline values: CDR1 KGHDR, CDR2 SFDVKD. V lost 4 bases and J lost 5, with 10 bases in between. The CDR3 reads CATSESSRETQYF. CDR3 nucleotide sequence: TGTGCCACCAGTGAGTCATCGCGGGAGACCCAGTACTTC.

This clonotype came up a few times. V usage is TRBV7-2 and J usage is TRBJ2-7, with 7 positions matching TRBD2. The germline gives CDR1 SGHTA, CDR2 FQGNSA. The CDR3 consists of 13 residues. V lost 0 bases to trimming and J lost 6 bases; unmatched junction nucleotides: 2. The CDR3 DNA reads TGTGCCAGCAGCTTAGCGGGAGGGGCCGAGCAGTACTTC. Protein sequence: CASSLAGGAEQYF. The variable domain in full, completed from reference TRBV7-2 and TRBJ2-7, reads GAGVSQSPSNKVTEKGKDVELRCDPISGHTALYWYRQSLGQGLEFLIYFQGNSAPDKSGLPSDRFSAERTGGSVSTLTIQRTQQEDSAVYLCASSLAGGAEQYFGPGTRLTVT.

The chain combines TRBV5-1 with TRBJ2-6; D gene ambiguous. The germline V and J ends were trimmed by 1 base and 0 bases, with 8 bases remaining between them. Germline assignment: CDR1 SGHRS and CDR2 YFSETQ. The length of the CDR3 is 16 residues. The CDR3 bases are TGCGCCAGCAGCTTGCAACCTTCCTCTGGGGCCAACGTCCTGACTTTC. Amino acids: CASSLQPSSGANVLTF. The full variable domain, with the rest looked up from reference TRBV5-1 and TRBJ2-6, is KAGVTQTPRYLIKTRGQQVTLSCSPISGHRSVSWYQQTPGQGLQFLFEYFSETQRNKGNFPGRFSGRQFSNSRSEMNVSTLELGDSALYLCASSLQPSSGANVLTFGAGSRLTVL.

This clonotype has only one observation. This chain joins TRBV9 and TRBJ2-2; D possibly uses TRBD1 or TRBD2 (5 bases each). The CDR3 contains 15 residues. Germline V gives CDR1 SGDLS, CDR2 YYNGEE. V shed 0 bases and J shed 4 bases, with 10 bases lying between them. The DNA of the CDR3 is TGTGCCAGCAGCGTAGTGTCAGGGACCACCGGGGAGCTGTTTTTT. Translated, it gives CASSVVSGTTGELFF.

The sample holds many counts of this clonotype. The chain carries TRBV5-1 and TRBJ2-5, with a possible D match to TRBD2 (5 bases). The germline V gene encodes CDR1 SGHRS and CDR2 YFSETQ. This CDR3 has 13 amino acids. V gave up 3 bases and J gave up 0 bases, with 6 bases separating them. The CDR3 region has the DNA TGCGCCAGCAGCTGGAGGAACCAAGAGACCCAGTACTTC. This gives the protein CASSWRNQETQYF.

The chain employs TRBV27 and TRBJ2-6, with D unresolved. Germline V lookup: CDR1 MNHEY, CDR2 SMNVEV (reference sequence). The CDR3 is made up of 20 amino acids. V lost 2 bases, J lost 3 bases, and 23 bases lay in between. CDR3 sequence reads: CASSLVAATLSGGGANVLTF. CDR3 bases: TGTGCCAGCAGTTTAGTGGCGGCAACGCTCTCAGGTGGTGGGGCCAACGTCCTGACTTTC.

In regard to this clonotype: The junction shows a germline mismatch at one end, possibly a read error. This chain uses TRBV27 with TRBJ1-4; possibly TRBD1 for D (6 bases). Germline CDR1 MNHEY, CDR2 SMNVEV (reference sequence). The CDR3 is 13 amino acids. The CDR3 sequence is CASSGGGNEKLFF. The CDR3 bases are TGTGCCAGCAGCGGAGGGGGTAATGAGAAACTGTTTTTT.

The sample holds a few counts of this clonotype. The CDR3 bases are TGTGCCAGCAGCCTCGGCAGAGGGAGCTCCTACAATGAGCAGTTCTTC. Translated: CASSLGRGSSYNEQFF. The J gene is TRBJ2-1, the V gene TRBV7-8; D possibly corresponds to TRBD2 (5 bases). Trimming stripped 5 bases from V and 0 bases from J, with 14 bases between. The germline V gene encodes CDR1 SGHVS and CDR2 FQNEAQ. The CDR3 has 16 amino acids.

The sample holds many counts of this clonotype. This rearrangement joins TRBV27 to TRBJ1-1, with D uncertain. V was clipped by 0 bases and J by 5 bases, with 7 bases between them. This CDR3 is 13 amino acids long. Germline V gives CDR1 MNHEY, CDR2 SMNVEV (reference sequence). The CDR3 nucleotides are TGTGCCAGCAGTTTATCGGGGAGGACTGAAGCTTTCTTT. Protein sequence: CASSLSGRTEAFF.

This clonotype appeared a few times. V is TRBV20-1 and J is TRBJ2-7, with TRBD2 as a possible D gene (6 bases). Trimming stripped 6 bases from V and 1 base from J, with 10 bases between. The V gene's germline CDR1 is DFQATT and CDR2 SNEGSKA (reference sequence). This CDR3 is 12 amino acids long. CDR3 region: CSASSDSYEQYF. The CDR3 DNA sequence: TGCAGTGCCTCTAGCGATTCCTACGAGCAGTACTTC.

This clonotype was detected only a few times. V and J are TRBV7-9 and TRBJ2-4; TRBD1 agrees at 8 bases. V dropped 4 bases and J dropped 9; count of bases not matched to a gene: 2. CDR3 length: 12 residues. Germline V gives CDR1 SEHNR, CDR2 FQNEAQ (reference sequence). CDR3 in amino acids: CASSSGQGIQYF. CDR3 nucleotides: TGTGCCAGCAGCTCCGGACAGGGCATTCAGTACTTC.

This clonotype appeared a few times. The chain is built from TRBV10-3 and TRBJ2-7; D remains unclear. Trimming left V 6 bases short and J 0 bases short, with 6 bases between. The CDR3 contains 12 residues. The germline V gene has CDR1 ENHRY and CDR2 SYGVKD. The CDR3 DNA sequence: TGTGCCATCAGCCTGGACTCCTACGAGCAGTACTTC. This translates into CAISLDSYEQYF.

The V and J genes are TRBV14 and TRBJ2-7; D gene unclear. Germline V CDR1 and CDR2: SGHDN, FVKESK. Between the trimmed V and J ends, which lost 1 base and 6 bases, there was a span of 7 bases. The CDR3 is 12 amino acids. Written as DNA, the CDR3 is TGTGCCAGCAGCCAAGTCGTTTTCGAGCAGTACTTC. This codes for CASSQVVFEQYF.

This clonotype was found a few times. V usage is TRBV6-1 and J usage is TRBJ2-1; possible D gene TRBD2, 5 bases. Trimming stripped 5 bases from V and 1 base from J, with 15 bases between. The CDR3 consists of 16 residues. Germline V gene data show CDR1 as MNHNS and CDR2 as SASEGT. In DNA, the CDR3 is TGTGCCAGCAGTCAAAGCGGAGCCGGGTCCTACAATGAGCAGTTCTTC. Translation gives CASSQSGAGSYNEQFF.

The chain carries TRBV9 and TRBJ2-3, with a weak D call TRBD2 (6 bases). The ends were cut back, 4 bases at V and 3 bases at J, with 15 bases in the middle. The CDR3 has 15 amino acids. Germline V gene sequence: CDR1 SGDLS, CDR2 YYNGEE. This CDR3 is CASSSSNGGTDTQYF. As DNA, the CDR3 is TGTGCCAGCAGCTCCTCGAATGGAGGGACAGATACGCAGTATTTT. Drawing the rest from reference TRBV9 and TRBJ2-3, the complete variable domain is DSGVTQTPKHLITATGQRVTLRCSPRSGDLSVYWYQQSLDQGLQFLIQYYNGEERAKGNILERFSAQQFPDLHSELNLSSLELGDSALYFCASSSSNGGTDTQYFGPGTRLTVL.

The gene calls are TRBV9 and TRBJ2-2; perhaps TRBD1 as D (5 bases). V lost 4 bases, J lost 0 bases, and 13 bases lay in between. Germline-derived CDR1 and CDR2 are SGDLS and YYNGEE. The CDR3 length is 16 residues. CDR3 residues: CASSINRQTNTGELFF. As DNA, the CDR3 is TGTGCCAGCAGCATCAACAGGCAAACGAACACCGGGGAGCTGTTTTTT.

This clonotype was recorded a few times. V is TRBV9 and J is TRBJ2-7; 7 nucleotides align to TRBD1. The CDR3 runs 14 residues. V trimming: 2 bases; J trimming: 5 bases; junction bases outside the gene matches: 7. Looked up from germline, CDR1 is SGDLS and CDR2 is YYNGEE. In DNA, the CDR3 is TGTGCCAGCAGCGTCGACAGGGCTAGGGACGAGCAGTACTTC. Translating gives CASSVDRARDEQYF.

The chain carries TRBV5-1 and TRBJ2-1; TRBD2 agrees at 8 bases. The CDR3 runs to 15 residues. V lost 2 bases and J lost 8; bases outside the gene matches: 9. Per the germline V gene, CDR1 is SGHRS and CDR2 is YFSETQ. CDR3 nucleotides: TGCGCCAGCAGCTTTTTACGGGAGGGCCCGGATGAGCAGTTCTTC. This codes for CASSFLREGPDEQFF. The entire variable domain, with the rest obtained from reference TRBV5-1 and TRBJ2-1, is as follows: KAGVTQTPRYLIKTRGQQVTLSCSPISGHRSVSWYQQTPGQGLQFLFEYFSETQRNKGNFPGRFSGRQFSNSRSEMNVSTLELGDSALYLCASSFLREGPDEQFFGPGTRLTVL.

This clonotype was counted only a few times. The chain carries TRBV20-1 and TRBJ2-5; 10 bases align to TRBD2. J was trimmed by 4 bases and V by 3 bases; bases with no gene match: 2. Germline lookup yields CDR1 DFQATT and CDR2 SNEGSKA (reference sequence). CDR3 size: 13 residues. CDR3 protein: CSASRLAGETQYF. The CDR3 nucleotides are TGCAGTGCTAGTAGACTAGCGGGAGAGACCCAGTACTTC.

This rearrangement joins TRBV27 to TRBJ1-2; D possibly corresponds to TRBD1 (5 bases). V shed 4 bases and J shed 8 bases, with 14 bases lying between them. Germline CDR1 reads MNHEY; CDR2 reads SMNVEV (reference sequence). This CDR3 region has 13 residues. The CDR3 spells CASSWGPLGGYTF. The CDR3 bases are TGTGCCAGCAGTTGGGGCCCACTTGGCGGCTACACCTTC.

The rearrangement joins TRBV6-5 to TRBJ2-2, with 7 bases identical to TRBD1. Germline-derived CDR1 and CDR2 are MNHEY and SVGAGI. This CDR3 region has 16 residues. Trimming removed 4 bases from V and 1 base from J; junction bases left unmatched: 6. For the CDR3, the DNA is TGTGCCAGCAGTTTCATCCGGGACAGGAACACCGGGGAGCTGTTTTTT. Its protein product is CASSFIRDRNTGELFF.